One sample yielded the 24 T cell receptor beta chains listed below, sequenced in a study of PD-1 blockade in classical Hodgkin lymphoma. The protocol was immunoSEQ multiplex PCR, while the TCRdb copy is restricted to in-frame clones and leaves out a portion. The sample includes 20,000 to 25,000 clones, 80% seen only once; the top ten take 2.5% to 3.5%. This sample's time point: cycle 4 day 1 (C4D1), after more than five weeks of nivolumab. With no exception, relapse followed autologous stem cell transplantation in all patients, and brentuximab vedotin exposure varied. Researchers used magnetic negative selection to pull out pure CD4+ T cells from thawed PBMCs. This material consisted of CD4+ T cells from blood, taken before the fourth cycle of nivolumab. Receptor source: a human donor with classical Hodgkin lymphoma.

The CDR3, as DNA: TGTGCCAGCAGCACTCCGCCCGGGACCTATAATTCACCCCTCCACTTT. This translates into CASSTPPGTYNSPLHF. This sequence joins TRBV7-2 and TRBJ1-6; the D is unclear. The germline V gene has CDR1 SGHTA and CDR2 FQGNSA. The V end lost 5 bases, the J end lost 2 bases, and 13 bases lay between the germline ends. The CDR3 contains 16 residues.

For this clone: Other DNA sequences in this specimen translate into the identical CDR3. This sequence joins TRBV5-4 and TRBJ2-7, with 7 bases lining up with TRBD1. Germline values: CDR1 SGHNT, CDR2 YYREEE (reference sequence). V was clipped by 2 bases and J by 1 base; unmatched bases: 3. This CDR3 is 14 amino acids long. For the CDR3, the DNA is TGTGCCAGCAGCTTAGGACAGGCTTCCTACGAGCAGTACTTC. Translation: CASSLGQASYEQYF.

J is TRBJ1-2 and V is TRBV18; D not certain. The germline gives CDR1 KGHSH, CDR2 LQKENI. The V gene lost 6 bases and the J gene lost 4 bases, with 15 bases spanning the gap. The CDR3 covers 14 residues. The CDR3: CASSGRLAGYGYTF. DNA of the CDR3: TGTGCCAGCTCGGGTAGATTGGCTGGCTATGGCTACACCTTC.

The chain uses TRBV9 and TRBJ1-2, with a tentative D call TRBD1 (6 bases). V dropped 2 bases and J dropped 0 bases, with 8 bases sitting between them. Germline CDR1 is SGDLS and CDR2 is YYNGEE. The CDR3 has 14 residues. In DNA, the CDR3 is TGTGCCAGCAGCGTTGGGGGCCCTAACTATGGCTACACCTTC. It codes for CASSVGGPNYGYTF.

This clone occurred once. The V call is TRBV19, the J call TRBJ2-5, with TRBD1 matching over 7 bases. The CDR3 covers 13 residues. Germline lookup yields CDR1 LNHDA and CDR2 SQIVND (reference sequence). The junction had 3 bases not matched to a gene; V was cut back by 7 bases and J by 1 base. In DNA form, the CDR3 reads TGTGCCAGTAACCAGGGGGTCCAAGAGACCCAGTACTTC. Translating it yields CASNQGVQETQYF.

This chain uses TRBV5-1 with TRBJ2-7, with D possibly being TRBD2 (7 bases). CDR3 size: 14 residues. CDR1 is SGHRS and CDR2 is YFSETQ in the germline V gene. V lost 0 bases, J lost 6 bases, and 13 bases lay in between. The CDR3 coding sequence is TGCGCCAGCAGCTTGGGGCCAGGGGAGGGCGAGCAGTACTTC. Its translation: CASSLGPGEGEQYF.

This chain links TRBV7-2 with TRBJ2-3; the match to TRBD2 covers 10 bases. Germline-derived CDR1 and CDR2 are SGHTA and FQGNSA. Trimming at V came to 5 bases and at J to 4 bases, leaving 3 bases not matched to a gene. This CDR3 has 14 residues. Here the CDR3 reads CASSRAGGADTQYF. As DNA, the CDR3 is TGTGCCAGCAGCCGAGCGGGGGGGGCAGATACGCAGTATTTT.

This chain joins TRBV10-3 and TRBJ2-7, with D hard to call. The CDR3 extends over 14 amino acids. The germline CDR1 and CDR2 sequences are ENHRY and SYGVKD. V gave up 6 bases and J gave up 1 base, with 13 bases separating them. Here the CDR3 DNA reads TGTGCCATCAGGGCTGTTTTGGGTTCCTACGAGCAGTACTTC. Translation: CAIRAVLGSYEQYF.

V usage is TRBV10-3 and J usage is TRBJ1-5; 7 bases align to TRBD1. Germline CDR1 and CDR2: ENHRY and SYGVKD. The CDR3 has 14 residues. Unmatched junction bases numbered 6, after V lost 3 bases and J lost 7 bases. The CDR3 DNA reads TGTGCCATCAGTGACACAGCAGGGGGACAGCCCCAGCATTTT. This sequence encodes CAISDTAGGQPQHF.

This chain's CDR3 is CASSLTPRGTHTEAFF. CDR3 DNA: TGTGCCAGCAGTTTAACCCCCCGGGGCACCCACACTGAAGCTTTCTTT. The chain uses TRBV27 and TRBJ1-1, with D tentatively TRBD1 (5 bases). V dropped 2 bases and J dropped 3 bases, with 16 bases sitting between them. The CDR3 loop spans 16 amino acids. The germline V gene encodes CDR1 MNHEY and CDR2 SMNVEV (reference sequence).

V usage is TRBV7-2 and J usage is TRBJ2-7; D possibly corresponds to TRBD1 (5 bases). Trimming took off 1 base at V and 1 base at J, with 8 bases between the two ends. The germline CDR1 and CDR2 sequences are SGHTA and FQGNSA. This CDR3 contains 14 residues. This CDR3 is CASSLVQGSYEQYF. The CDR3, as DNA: TGTGCCAGCAGCTTAGTTCAGGGTTCCTACGAGCAGTACTTC.

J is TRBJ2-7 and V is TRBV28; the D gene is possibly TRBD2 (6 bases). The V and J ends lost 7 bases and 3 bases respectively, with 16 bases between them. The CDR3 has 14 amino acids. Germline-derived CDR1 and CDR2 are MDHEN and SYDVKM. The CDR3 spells CASITGDSDYEQYF. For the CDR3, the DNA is TGTGCCAGCATTACCGGGGACTCCGACTACGAGCAGTACTTC.

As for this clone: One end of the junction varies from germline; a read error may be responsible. The CDR3 is CASRQGRAYRF. DNA for the CDR3: TGTGCCAGCAGACAGGGAAGGGCCTATCGTTTT. The chain couples TRBV28 to TRBJ1-1; TRBD1 is a possible D gene (6 bases). CDR3 length equals 11 residues. Germline V gene data show CDR1 as MDHEN and CDR2 as SYDVKM.

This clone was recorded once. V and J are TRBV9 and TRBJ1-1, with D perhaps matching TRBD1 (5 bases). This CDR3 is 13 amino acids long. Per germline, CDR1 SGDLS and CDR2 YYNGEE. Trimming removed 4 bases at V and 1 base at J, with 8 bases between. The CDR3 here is CASSSRGNTEAFF. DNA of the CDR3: TGTGCCAGCAGCTCAAGGGGGAACACTGAAGCTTTCTTT. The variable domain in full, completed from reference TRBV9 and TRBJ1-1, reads DSGVTQTPKHLITATGQRVTLRCSPRSGDLSVYWYQQSLDQGLQFLIQYYNGEERAKGNILERFSAQQFPDLHSELNLSSLELGDSALYFCASSSRGNTEAFFGQGTRLTVV.

CDR3 sequence (DNA): TGTGCCAGCAGATCTGACAATCGAAGGGACTCTTATAATTCACCCCTCCACTTT. Amino acids: CASRSDNRRDSYNSPLHF. The chain combines TRBV7-2 with TRBJ1-6; D perhaps matches TRBD1 (5 bases). The V and J ends lost 6 bases and 4 bases respectively, with 22 bases between them. The CDR3 spans 18 residues. CDR1 is SGHTA, CDR2 FQGNSA, per germline.

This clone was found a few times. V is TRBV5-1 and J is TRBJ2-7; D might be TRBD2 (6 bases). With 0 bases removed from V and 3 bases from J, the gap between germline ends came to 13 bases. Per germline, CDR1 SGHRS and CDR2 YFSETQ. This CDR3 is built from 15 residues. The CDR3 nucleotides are TGCGCCAGCAGCTTGGAGGCAGGGAGGTTCTACGAGCAGTACTTC. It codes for CASSLEAGRFYEQYF.

The CDR3 loop reads CASSSTDPRVETQYF. Written as DNA, the CDR3 is TGCGCCAGCAGTTCGACGGATCCGCGGGTTGAGACCCAGTACTTC. J is TRBJ2-5 and V is TRBV5-1, with a weak D call TRBD2 (5 bases). The CDR3 loop spans 15 amino acids. The germline gives CDR1 SGHRS, CDR2 YFSETQ. V was cut by 5 bases and J by 5 bases, with 19 bases left in between.

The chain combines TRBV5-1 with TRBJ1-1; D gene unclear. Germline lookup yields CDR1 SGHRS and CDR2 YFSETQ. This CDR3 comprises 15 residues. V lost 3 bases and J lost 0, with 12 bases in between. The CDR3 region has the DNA TGCGCCAGCAGCTCTATTGCGGGGTTGAACACTGAAGCTTTCTTT. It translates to CASSSIAGLNTEAFF.

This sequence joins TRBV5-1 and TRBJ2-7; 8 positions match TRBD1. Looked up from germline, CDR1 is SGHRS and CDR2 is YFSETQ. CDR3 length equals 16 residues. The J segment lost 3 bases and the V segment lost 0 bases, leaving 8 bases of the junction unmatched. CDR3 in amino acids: CASSLAPGGQDYEQYF. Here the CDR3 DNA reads TGCGCCAGCAGCTTGGCCCCCGGGGGACAGGACTACGAGCAGTACTTC.

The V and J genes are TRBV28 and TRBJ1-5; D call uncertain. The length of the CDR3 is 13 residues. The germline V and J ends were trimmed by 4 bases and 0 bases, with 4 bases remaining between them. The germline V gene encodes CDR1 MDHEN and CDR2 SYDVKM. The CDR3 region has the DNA TGTGCCAGCAGTTGGGATAGCAATCAGCCCCAGCATTTT. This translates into CASSWDSNQPQHF.

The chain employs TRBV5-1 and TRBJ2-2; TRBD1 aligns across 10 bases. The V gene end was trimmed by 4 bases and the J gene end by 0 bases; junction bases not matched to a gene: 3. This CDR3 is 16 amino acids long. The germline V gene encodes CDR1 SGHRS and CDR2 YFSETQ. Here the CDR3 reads CASSGTGVANTGELFF. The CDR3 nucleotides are TGCGCCAGCAGCGGGACAGGGGTGGCGAACACCGGGGAGCTGTTTTTT.

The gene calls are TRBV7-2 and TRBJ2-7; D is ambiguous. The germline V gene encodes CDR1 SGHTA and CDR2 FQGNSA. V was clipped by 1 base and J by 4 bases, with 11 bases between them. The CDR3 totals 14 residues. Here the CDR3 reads CASSLEWQLYEQYF. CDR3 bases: TGTGCCAGCAGCTTAGAATGGCAGCTATACGAGCAGTACTTC. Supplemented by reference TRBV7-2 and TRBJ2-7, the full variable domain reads GAGVSQSPSNKVTEKGKDVELRCDPISGHTALYWYRQSLGQGLEFLIYFQGNSAPDKSGLPSDRFSAERTGGSVSTLTIQRTQQEDSAVYLCASSLEWQLYEQYFGPGTRLTVT.

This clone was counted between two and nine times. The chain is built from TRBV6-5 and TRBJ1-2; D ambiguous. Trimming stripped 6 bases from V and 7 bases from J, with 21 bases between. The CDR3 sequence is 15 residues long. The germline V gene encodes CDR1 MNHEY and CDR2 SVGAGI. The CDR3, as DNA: TGTGCCAGCAGCCCGACTCAACCGTCCTACGCTGGCTACACCTTC. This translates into CASSPTQPSYAGYTF.

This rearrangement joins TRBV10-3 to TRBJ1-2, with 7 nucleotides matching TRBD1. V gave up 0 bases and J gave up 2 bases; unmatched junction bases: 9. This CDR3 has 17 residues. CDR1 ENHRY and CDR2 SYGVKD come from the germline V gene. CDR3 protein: CAISESSLARGNYGYTF. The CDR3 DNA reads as TGTGCCATCAGTGAGTCAAGCCTAGCCAGGGGGAACTATGGCTACACCTTC.